This T cell receptor (beta chain) was captured in a study of blood T cell repertoires in COVID-19. Study overall: COVID-19 samples collected from the United States, Italy and Spain covered acute and convalescent phases. From T cells, B-cell-depleted T cells, or PBMCs came the material, which was cDNA or gDNA.

This clone was seen more than once but under ten times. This CDR3 spans 16 amino acids. V shed 0 bases and J shed 3 bases, with 13 bases lying between them. From germline, CDR1 is SGDLS and CDR2 YYNGEE. As processed by the authors: Quantification of nucleated cells was approximated via reference gene primer amplification. Assay used: immunoSEQ multiplex PCR; TCRdb lists only in-frame clones, some missing. From that table come the V and J calls and clone size; the DNA was used to work out D and trimming. Here the sample spans about 140,000 clones, under 90% being singletons. This receptor was identified in a human donor in a cohort sampled during active COVID-19. The chain uses TRBV9 and TRBJ2-1, with a possible D match to TRBD1 (5 bases). Sequencing was carried out using peripheral blood. This CDR3 is CASSVVVGQVYNEQFF. CDR3 DNA sequence: TGTGCCAGCAGCGTAGTAGTGGGGCAGGTCTACAATGAGCAGTTCTTC.